This T cell receptor beta chain was recovered during a study of shared clonotypes between healthy human individuals. For the study at large: For every donor, three CD4 naive, three CD4 memory, two CD8 naive and one CD8 memory plates were used.

Those who donated were healthy HIV-negative adults, with no recent acute infections or vaccinations reported. This table comes from immunoSEQ multiplex PCR, and its TCRdb copy is limited to in-frame clones, with some not included. The sample contains more than 2 million clones, 85% to 95% of which appear only once. On this clone: Other DNA sequences within the sample encode an identical CDR3.

CDR3 length: 15 residues. Germline V gene data show CDR1 as SGHTA and CDR2 as FQGNSA. V was clipped by 3 bases and J by 1 base; unmatched bases: 1. The V and J genes are TRBV7-2 and TRBJ2-1, with TRBD1 identical over 9 bases. This receptor was identified in a young man in good health. Sequencing was carried out using naive CD4+ T cells sorted from blood. Noted subset: CD45RA+ positively selected. The CDR3 reads CASSLGQGSYNEQFF. CDR3 sequence (DNA): TGTGCCAGCAGCTTGGGACAGGGATCCTACAATGAGCAGTTCTTC.